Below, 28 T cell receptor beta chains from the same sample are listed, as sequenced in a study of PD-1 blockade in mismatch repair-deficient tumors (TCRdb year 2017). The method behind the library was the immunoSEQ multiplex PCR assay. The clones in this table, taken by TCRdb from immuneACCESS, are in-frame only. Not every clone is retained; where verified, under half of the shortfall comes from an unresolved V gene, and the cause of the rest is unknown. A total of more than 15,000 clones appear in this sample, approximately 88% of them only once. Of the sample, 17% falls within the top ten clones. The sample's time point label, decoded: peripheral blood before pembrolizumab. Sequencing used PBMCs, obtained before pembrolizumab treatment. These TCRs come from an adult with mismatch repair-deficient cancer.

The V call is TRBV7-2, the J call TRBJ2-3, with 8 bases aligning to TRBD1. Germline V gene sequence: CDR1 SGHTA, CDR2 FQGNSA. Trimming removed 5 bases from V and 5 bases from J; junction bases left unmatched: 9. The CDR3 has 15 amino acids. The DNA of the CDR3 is TGTGCCAGCAGCCTATCTGGACAGGGCGTAGATACGCAGTATTTT. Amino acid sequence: CASSLSGQGVDTQYF.

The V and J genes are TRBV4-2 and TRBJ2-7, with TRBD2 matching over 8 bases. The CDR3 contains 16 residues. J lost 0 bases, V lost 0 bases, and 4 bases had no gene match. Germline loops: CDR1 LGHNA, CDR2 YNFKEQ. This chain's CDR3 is CASSQDPGGSSYEQYF. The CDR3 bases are TGTGCCAGCAGCCAAGACCCGGGAGGGAGCTCCTACGAGCAGTACTTC.

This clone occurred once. CDR3 protein: CASSQNEKLFF. The CDR3 coding sequence is TGTGCCAGCAGTCAGAATGAAAAACTGTTTTTT. This chain joins TRBV28 and TRBJ1-4; D is uncertain. Trimming took 5 bases from V and 5 from J, leaving 3 bases between them. CDR1 MDHEN and CDR2 SYDVKM come from the germline V gene. The CDR3 is made up of 11 amino acids. The variable domain in full, completed from reference TRBV28 and TRBJ1-4, reads DVKVTQSSRYLVKRTGEKVFLECVQDMDHENMFWYRQDPGLGLRLIYFSYDVKMKEKGDIPEGYSVSREKKERFSLILESASTNQTSMYLCASSQNEKLFFGSGTQLSVL.

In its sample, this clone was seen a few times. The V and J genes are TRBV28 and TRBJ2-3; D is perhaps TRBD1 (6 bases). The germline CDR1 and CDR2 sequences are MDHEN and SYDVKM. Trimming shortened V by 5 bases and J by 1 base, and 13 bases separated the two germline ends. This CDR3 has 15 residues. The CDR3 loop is CASSTGSEGTDTQYF. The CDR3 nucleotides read TGTGCCAGCAGTACAGGGAGTGAAGGCACAGATACGCAGTATTTT.

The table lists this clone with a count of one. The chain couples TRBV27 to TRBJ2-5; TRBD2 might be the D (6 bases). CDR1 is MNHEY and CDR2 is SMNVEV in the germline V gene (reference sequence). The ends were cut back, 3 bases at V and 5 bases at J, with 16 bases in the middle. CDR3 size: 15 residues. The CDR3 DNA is TGTGCCAGCAGTTTTTCGCGGGATTGGGGGGAGACCCAGTACTTC. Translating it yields CASSFSRDWGETQYF.

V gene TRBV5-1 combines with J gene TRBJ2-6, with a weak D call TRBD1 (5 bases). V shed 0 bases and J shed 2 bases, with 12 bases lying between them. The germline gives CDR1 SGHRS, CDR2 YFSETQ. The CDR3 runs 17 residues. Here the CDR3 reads CASSLEGSSTGANVLTF. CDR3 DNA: TGCGCCAGCAGCTTGGAGGGGTCATCGACTGGGGCCAACGTCCTGACTTTC.

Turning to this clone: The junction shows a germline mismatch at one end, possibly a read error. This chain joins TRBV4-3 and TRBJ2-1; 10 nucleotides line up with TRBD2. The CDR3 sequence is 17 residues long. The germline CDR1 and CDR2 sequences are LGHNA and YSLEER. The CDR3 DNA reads TGCACCAGCAGCCAAGAAAGACTAGCGGGTACCTACAATGAGCAGTTCTTC. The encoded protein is CTSSQERLAGTYNEQFF.

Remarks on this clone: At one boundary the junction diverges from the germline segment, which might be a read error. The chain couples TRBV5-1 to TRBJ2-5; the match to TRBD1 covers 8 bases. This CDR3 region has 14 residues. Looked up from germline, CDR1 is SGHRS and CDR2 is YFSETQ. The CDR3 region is CASRLGQVEETQYF. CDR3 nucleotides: TGCGCCAGCAGGTTGGGACAGGTTGAAGAGACCCAGTACTTC.

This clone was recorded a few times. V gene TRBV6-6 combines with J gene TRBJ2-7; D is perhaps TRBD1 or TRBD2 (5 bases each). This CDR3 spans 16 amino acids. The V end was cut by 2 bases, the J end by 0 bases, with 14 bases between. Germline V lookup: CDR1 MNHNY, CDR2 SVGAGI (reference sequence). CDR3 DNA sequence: TGTGCCAGCAGTTACGGGAACCGGGGCTACTCCTACGAGCAGTACTTC. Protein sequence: CASSYGNRGYSYEQYF.

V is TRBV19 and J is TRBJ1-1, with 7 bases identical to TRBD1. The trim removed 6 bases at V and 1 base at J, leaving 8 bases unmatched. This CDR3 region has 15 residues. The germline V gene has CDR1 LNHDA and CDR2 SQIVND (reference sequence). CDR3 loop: CASRMTGRRNTEAFF. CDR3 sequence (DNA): TGTGCCAGTAGAATGACAGGGCGGCGGAACACTGAAGCTTTCTTT.

The chain's CDR3 is CASSLEARGEQYF. The CDR3 coding sequence is TGTGCCAGCAGCTTAGAAGCAAGAGGCGAGCAGTACTTC. J is TRBJ2-7 and V is TRBV7-9, with D unresolved. Germline V gene lookup returns CDR1 SEHNR and CDR2 FQNEAQ (reference sequence). This CDR3 region has 13 residues. With 1 base removed from V and 6 bases from J, the gap between germline ends came to 10 bases.

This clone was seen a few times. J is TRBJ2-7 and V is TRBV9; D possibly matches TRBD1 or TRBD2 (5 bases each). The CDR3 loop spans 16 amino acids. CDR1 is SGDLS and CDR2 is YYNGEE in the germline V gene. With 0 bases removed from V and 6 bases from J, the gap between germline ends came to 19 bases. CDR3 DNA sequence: TGTGCCAGCAGCGTAGCCGGGTCCGGGGCGTTGGTCGAGCAGTACTTC. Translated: CASSVAGSGALVEQYF.

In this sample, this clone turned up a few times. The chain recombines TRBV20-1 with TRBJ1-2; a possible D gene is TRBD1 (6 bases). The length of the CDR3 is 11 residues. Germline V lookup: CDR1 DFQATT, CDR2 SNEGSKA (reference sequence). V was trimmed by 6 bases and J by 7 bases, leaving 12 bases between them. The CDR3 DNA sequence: TGCAGTGCCAATACAGGGTTTGGCTACACCTTC. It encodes CSANTGFGYTF.

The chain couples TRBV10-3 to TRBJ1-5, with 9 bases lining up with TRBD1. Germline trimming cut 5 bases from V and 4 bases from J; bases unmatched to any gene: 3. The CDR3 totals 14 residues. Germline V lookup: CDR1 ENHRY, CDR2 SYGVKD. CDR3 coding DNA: TGTGCCATCAGTTCACAGGGGGCGAATCAGCCCCAGCATTTT. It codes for CAISSQGANQPQHF.

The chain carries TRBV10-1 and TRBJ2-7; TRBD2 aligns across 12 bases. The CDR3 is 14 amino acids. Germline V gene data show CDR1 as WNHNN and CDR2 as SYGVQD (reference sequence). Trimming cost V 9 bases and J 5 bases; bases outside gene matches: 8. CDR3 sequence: CASFRLAGEDEQYF. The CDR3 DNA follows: TGCGCCAGTTTCAGACTAGCGGGAGAGGACGAGCAGTACTTC.

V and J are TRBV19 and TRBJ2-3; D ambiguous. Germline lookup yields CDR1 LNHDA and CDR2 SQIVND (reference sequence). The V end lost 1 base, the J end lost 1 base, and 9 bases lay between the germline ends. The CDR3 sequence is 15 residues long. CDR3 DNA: TGTGCCAGTAGTATAGGCCCCTCGGGCACAGATACGCAGTATTTT. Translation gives CASSIGPSGTDTQYF.

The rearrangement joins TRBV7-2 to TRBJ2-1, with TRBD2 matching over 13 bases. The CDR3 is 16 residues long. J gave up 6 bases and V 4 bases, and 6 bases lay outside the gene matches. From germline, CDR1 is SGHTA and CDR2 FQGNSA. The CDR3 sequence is CASSWTGTSGINEQFF. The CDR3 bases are TGTGCCAGCAGCTGGACCGGGACTAGCGGGATCAATGAGCAGTTCTTC.

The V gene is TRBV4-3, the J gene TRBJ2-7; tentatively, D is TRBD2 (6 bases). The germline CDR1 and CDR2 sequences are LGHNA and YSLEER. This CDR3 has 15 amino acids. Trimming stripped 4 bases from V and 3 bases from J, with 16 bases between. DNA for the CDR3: TGCGCCAGCAGCCCTTCCCTCGGCGGGAACTACGAGCAGTACTTC. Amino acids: CASSPSLGGNYEQYF.

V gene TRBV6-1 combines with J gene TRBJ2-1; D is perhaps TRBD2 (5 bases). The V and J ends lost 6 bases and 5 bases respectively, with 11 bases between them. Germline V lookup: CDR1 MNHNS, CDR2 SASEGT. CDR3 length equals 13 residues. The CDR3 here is CASRFDGNNEQFF. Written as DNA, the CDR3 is TGTGCCAGCAGATTCGACGGGAACAATGAGCAGTTCTTC.

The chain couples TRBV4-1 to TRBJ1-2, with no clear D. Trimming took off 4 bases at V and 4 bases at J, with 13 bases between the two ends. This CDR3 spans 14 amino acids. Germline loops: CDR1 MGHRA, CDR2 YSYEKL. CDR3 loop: CASSRVGMGYGYTF. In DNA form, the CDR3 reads TGCGCCAGCAGCCGGGTAGGGATGGGCTATGGCTACACCTTC.

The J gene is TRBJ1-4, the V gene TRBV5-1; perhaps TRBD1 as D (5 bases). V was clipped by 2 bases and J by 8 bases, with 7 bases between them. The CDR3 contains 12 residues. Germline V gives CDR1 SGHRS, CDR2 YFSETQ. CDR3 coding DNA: TGCGCCAGCAGCTTCGGGGGGGAAAAACTGTTTTTT. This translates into CASSFGGEKLFF.

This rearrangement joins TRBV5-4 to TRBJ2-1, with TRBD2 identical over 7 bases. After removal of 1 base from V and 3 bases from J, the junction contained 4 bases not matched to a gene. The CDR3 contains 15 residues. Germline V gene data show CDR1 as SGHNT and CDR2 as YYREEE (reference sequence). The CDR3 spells CASSLWASGYNEQFF. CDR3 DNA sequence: TGTGCCAGCAGCTTGTGGGCTAGCGGCTACAATGAGCAGTTCTTC.

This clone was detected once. CDR3 sequence reads: CASSDSRTLSNYGYTF. The CDR3 DNA is TGTGCCAGCAGTGACTCGAGAACCCTTTCTAACTATGGCTACACCTTC. This sequence joins TRBV6-4 and TRBJ1-2; D call uncertain. The CDR3 loop spans 16 amino acids. The germline CDR1 and CDR2 sequences are MRHNA and SNTAGT. V dropped 0 bases and J dropped 0 bases, with 11 bases sitting between them.

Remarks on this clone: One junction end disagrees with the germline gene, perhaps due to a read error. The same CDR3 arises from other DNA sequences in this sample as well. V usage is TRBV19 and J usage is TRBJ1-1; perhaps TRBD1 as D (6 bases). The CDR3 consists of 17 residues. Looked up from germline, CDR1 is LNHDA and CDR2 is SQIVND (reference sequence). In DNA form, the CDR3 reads TGTGCCAGCAGTATAGTGTACTCGGACAGCTACCACACTGAAGCTTTCTTT. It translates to CASSIVYSDSYHTEAFF.

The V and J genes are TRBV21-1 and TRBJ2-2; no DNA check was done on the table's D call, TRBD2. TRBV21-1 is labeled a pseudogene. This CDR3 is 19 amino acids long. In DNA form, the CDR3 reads TGTGCCAGCAGCAGTACCTCACTAGCGGGAGGTTGGGGCACCGGGGAGCTGTTTTTT. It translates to CASSSTSLAGGWGTGELFF.

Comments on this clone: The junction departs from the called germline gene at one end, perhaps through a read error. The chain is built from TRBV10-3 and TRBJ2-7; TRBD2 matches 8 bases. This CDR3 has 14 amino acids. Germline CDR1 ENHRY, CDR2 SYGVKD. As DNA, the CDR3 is TGTGCCATCAGTGAGCGGGGGGGGAGCGACGAACAGTACTTC. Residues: CAISERGGSDEQYF.

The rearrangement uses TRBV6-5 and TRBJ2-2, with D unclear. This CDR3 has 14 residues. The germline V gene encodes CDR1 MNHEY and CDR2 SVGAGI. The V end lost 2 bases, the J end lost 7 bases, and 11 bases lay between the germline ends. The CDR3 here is CASSYDGNDGELFF. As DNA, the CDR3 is TGTGCCAGCAGTTACGATGGGAACGACGGGGAGCTGTTTTTT.

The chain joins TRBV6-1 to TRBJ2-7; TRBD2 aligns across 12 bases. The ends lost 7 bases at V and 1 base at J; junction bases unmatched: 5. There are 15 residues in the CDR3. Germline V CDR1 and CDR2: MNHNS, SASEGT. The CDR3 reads CASTPTSGSSYEQYF. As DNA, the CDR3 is TGTGCCAGCACCCCGACTAGCGGGAGTTCCTACGAGCAGTACTTC.